This TCR beta chain is from a study of cytomegalovirus exposure and HLA in healthy donors. Study outcomes and limitations: There were three CMV-associated chains whose specificity for CMV antigens was confirmed in vitro. Some TCR beta chains (about 170 of them) were listed as cytomegalovirus-associated.

The protocol was immunoSEQ multiplex PCR, while the TCRdb copy is restricted to in-frame clones and leaves out a portion. The sample lists some 200,000 clones, over 80% seen once, with more than 0.85% in the top ten. The germline gives CDR1 SNHLY, CDR2 FYNNEI. V lost 4 bases and J 2 bases, leaving 11 bases between the germline ends. The CDR3 runs 14 residues. A remark on this clone: The antigen is not known.

Sequencing was done on a sample of PBMCs. The chain uses TRBV2 and TRBJ2-5, with D hard to call. This TCR was recovered from a woman between 18 and 29 years old in good health and CMV-seronegative. This CDR3 is CASSADGRQETQYF. The CDR3, as DNA: TGTGCCAGCAGTGCTGATGGCAGACAAGAGACCCAGTACTTC.